Each of the 4 T cell receptor beta chains below was sequenced from the same sample in a study of blood T cell repertoires in COVID-19. Clones were read by immunoSEQ multiplex PCR, and TCRdb kept only the in-frame ones, dropping some. The sample includes roughly 120,000 clones, around three quarters of them seen just once. Sequenced material: peripheral blood. Every receptor here comes from an older man with acute or convalescent COVID-19.

V and J are TRBV7-2 and TRBJ2-7; unclear D gene. In germline, CDR1 is SGHTA, CDR2 FQGNSA. The CDR3 is made up of 13 amino acids. Trimming shortened V by 1 base and J by 3 bases, and 7 bases separated the two germline ends. The chain's CDR3 is CASSLGPFYEQYF. The CDR3 DNA reads TGTGCCAGCAGCTTAGGTCCTTTCTACGAGCAGTACTTC.

The genes are TRBV7-8 and TRBJ2-2, with a possible D match to TRBD2 (6 bases). V was trimmed by 2 bases and J by 0 bases, leaving 13 bases between them. Germline V gives CDR1 SGHVS, CDR2 FQNEAQ. The CDR3 length is 17 residues. The CDR3 sequence: CASSLRLSGSNTGELFF. The CDR3, as DNA: TGTGCCAGCAGCTTAAGGTTGAGCGGGTCGAACACCGGGGAGCTGTTTTTT.

This chain links TRBV5-4 with TRBJ2-5; D is ambiguous. From germline, CDR1 is SGHNT and CDR2 YYREEE (reference sequence). The CDR3 is made up of 15 amino acids. Trimming stripped 6 bases from V and 5 bases from J, with 20 bases between. In nucleotides, the CDR3 is TGTGCCAGCAATGCGGATATCATGGCTGGGGAGACCCAGTACTTC. This gives the protein CASNADIMAGETQYF.

The V call is TRBV28, the J call TRBJ2-1; 11 bases match TRBD2. The germline CDR1 and CDR2 sequences are MDHEN and SYDVKM. This CDR3 region has 18 residues. Trimming cost V 7 bases and J 5 bases; bases outside gene matches: 16. In DNA form, the CDR3 reads TGTGCCAGCATTGGGGTACGGGGGGGACTAGCGGCTAACAATGAGCAGTTCTTC. It specifies CASIGVRGGLAANNEQFF.